The TCR beta chain under discussion was sequenced for a study of Graves' ophthalmopathy and Graves' hyperthyroidism. This CDR3 is built from 11 residues. As regards this clonotype: Germline and junction disagree at one end, which may indicate a read error.

Amplified TCR beta CDR3 regions were obtained using RNA transcripts as template. HTBI primers served in a first-round RT-PCR, which a second-round multiplex PCR followed. MiXCR, run by TCRdb on the multiplex PCR reads, gives a single entry per CDR3 protein. The sample yields about 400,000 distinct CDR3 sequences, about 16% seen once. The chain has TRBV12-3 or TRBV12-4 and TRBJ2-2; weak D call: TRBD2 (5 bases). This TCR came from a woman in her late teens or twenties with Graves' ophthalmopathy. Sequenced material: peripheral blood. As DNA, the CDR3 is TGTGCCAGCAGACTAACCGGGAAGCTGTTTTTT. Translation: CASRLTGKLFF.